These T cell receptor beta chains were read from a single sample in a study of Graves' ophthalmopathy and Graves' hyperthyroidism. One entry per CDR3 protein results from TCRdb running MiXCR on the multiplex PCR reads. The repertoire holds some 360,000 distinct CDR3 sequences, with approximately 18% as singletons. Sequenced: peripheral blood. These receptors were taken from an adult woman with stable Graves' hyperthyroidism. Both conserved end residues are part of each CDR3. A D gene is named only where the DNA matches it firmly. Expanded clones are given a class, and other clones once, few, many or no size at all.

D	size	J	V	DNA	CDR3
-	-	TRBJ2-2	TRBV11-2	TGTGCCAGCAGCTTTCTTTCGGGGCTGGAGGCCGGGGAGCTGTTTTTT	CASSFLSGLEAGELFF
-	many	TRBJ1-1	TRBV7-6	TGTGCCAGCAGCTCGAGGAGGGAGGCTTTGAACACTGAAGCTTTCTTT	CASSSRREALNTEAFF
TRBD1	many	TRBJ1-6	TRBV20-1	TGCAGTGCTGCTCCGATAACAGGGGGGAGTTCACCCCTCCACTTT	CSAAPITGGSSPLHF
TRBD1	many	TRBJ1-1	TRBV19	TGTGCCAGTAGTATCGGGACAGTGAACACTGAAGCTTTCTTT	CASSIGTVNTEAFF
-	many	TRBJ2-5	TRBV30	TGTGCCTGCCTCTCGGGACGGGAGACCCAGTACTTC	CACLSGRETQYF
TRBD1	many	TRBJ1-1	TRBV11-1	TGTGCCAGCAGCCCACCGGACAGGGGGAGGGACACTGAAGCTTTCTTT	CASSPPDRGRDTEAFF
-	many	TRBJ2-7	TRBV29-1	TGCAGCGTTAAAGGCGGGTCAGGAGCCTACGAGCAGTACTTC	CSVKGGSGAYEQYF
-	many	TRBJ2-5	TRBV10-3	TGTGCCATCAGTGAGGGTAGGGAGGAGACCCAGTACTTC	CAISEGREETQYF
-	-	TRBJ2-2	TRBV2	TGTGCCAGCAGGGACTCTATAGCTTTCACCGGGGAGCTGTTTTTT	CASRDSIAFTGELFF
TRBD2	-	TRBJ2-4	TRBV6-2/TRBV6-3	TGTGCCAACAGGGCTAGCGGGAAAGGGACCAAAAACATTCAGTACTTC	CANRASGKGTKNIQYF
-	many	TRBJ2-5	TRBV12-3/TRBV12-4	TGTGCCAGCAGTACTCCGGGAGAGACCCAGTACTTC	CASSTPGETQYF
TRBD1	few	TRBJ2-2	TRBV5-1	TGCGCCAGCAGCTCGGGGACAGACGCGAACACCGGGGAGCTGTTTTTT	CASSSGTDANTGELFF
-	many	TRBJ1-2	TRBV28	TGTGCCAGCAGTCTGGGCGGGGTTCTTGGCTACACCTTC	CASSLGGVLGYTF
-	many	TRBJ1-2	TRBV28	TGTGCCAGCATCCAAAATCCTAAAGAGTATGGCTACACCTTC	CASIQNPKEYGYTF
TRBD1	-	TRBJ1-2	TRBV7-2	TGTGCCAGCAGCATAGACAGGGGCAATGGCTACACCTTC	CASSIDRGNGYTF
TRBD1	many	TRBJ2-7	TRBV28	TGTGCCTCGGTGGGACAGGGGTTTGGGGAGCAGTACTTC	CASVGQGFGEQYF
-	many	TRBJ2-7	TRBV20-1	TGCAGTGCTAGAGCGGGGAGATCCTACGAGCAGTACTTC	CSARAGRSYEQYF
-	many	TRBJ1-1	TRBV7-9	TGTGCCAGCAGCTTCTACGGCGGGGGCGTAGCGAACACTGAAGCTTTCTTT	CASSFYGGGVANTEAFF
-	-	TRBJ1-1	TRBV6-1	TGTGCCCTCCACGGGGTGACTGAAGCTTTCTTT	CALHGVTEAFF
-	many	TRBJ2-7	TRBV20-1	TGCAGTGCCGAGGGGGGGGGTACCTACGAGCAGTACTTC	CSAEGGGTYEQYF
-	-	TRBJ1-1	TRBV9	TGTGCCAGCAGCGTGGGCCCCAACACTGAAGCTTGCTTT	CASSVGPNTEACF
-	many	TRBJ1-2	TRBV27	TGTGCCAGCAGTTCTCGGGACGCCAATTCGGATGGCTACACCTTC	CASSSRDANSDGYTF
-	many	TRBJ1-2	TRBV7-2	TGTGCCAGCAGCCCGGGACGATTCTATGGCTACACCTTC	CASSPGRFYGYTF
-	many	TRBJ2-5	TRBV3-1	TGTGCCAGCATGTCCGGGGCCCAAGAGACCCAGTACTTC	CASMSGAQETQYF
-	many	TRBJ1-5	TRBV20-1	TGCAGTGCGCTAACCTATAGCAATCAGCCCCAGCATTTT	CSALTYSNQPQHF
-	many	TRBJ1-1	TRBV5-1	TGCGCCAGCAGCTTGGGGACTAGCACTGAAGCTTTCTTT	CASSLGTSTEAFF